This entry concerns a single T cell receptor (beta chain). Its antigen remains unknown. The sample belongs to a study of cytomegalovirus exposure and HLA in healthy donors. Study-level results: Some V segments, including TRBV6-2 and TRBV6-3, were excluded as indistinguishable. The likely origin of a cluster of highly shared sequence variants was a sequencing artifact.

PCR primers comprised 60 Vbeta and 13 Jbeta primers. The table came from immunoSEQ multiplex PCR; TCRdb's copy has only in-frame clones and leaves some out. Here the sample spans around 200,000 clones, roughly 80% being singletons. This CDR3 region has 16 residues. Germline CDR1 reads MGHRA; CDR2 reads YSYEKL. The receptor was derived from a middle-aged man in good health and CMV-seropositive. Sequenced sample: PBMCs. The chain joins TRBV4-1 to TRBJ2-5, with a weak D call TRBD1 (6 bases). The DNA end lines up better with TRBJ2-7; the J call may be wrong. The CDR3 here is CASSLTRVQGSYEQYF. Here the CDR3 DNA reads TGCGCCAGCAGCCTAACCAGGGTCCAGGGGTCCTACGAGCAGTACTTC.